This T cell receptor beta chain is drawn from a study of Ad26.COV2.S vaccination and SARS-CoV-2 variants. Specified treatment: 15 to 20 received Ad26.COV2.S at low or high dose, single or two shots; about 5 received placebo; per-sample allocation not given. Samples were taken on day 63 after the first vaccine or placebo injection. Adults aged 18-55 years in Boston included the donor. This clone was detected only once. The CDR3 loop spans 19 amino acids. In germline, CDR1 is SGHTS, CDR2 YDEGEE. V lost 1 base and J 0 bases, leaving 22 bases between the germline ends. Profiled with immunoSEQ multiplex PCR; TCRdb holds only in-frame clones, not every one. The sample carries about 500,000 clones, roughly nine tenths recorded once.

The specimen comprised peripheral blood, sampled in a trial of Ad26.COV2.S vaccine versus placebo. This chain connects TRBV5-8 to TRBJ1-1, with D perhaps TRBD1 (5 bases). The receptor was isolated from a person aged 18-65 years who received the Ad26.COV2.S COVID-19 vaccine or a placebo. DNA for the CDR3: TGTGCCAGCAGCTTGAAGCCCGGGACCTATATCACGATGAACACTGAAGCTTTCTTT. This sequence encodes CASSLKPGTYITMNTEAFF. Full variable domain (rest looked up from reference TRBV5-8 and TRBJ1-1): EAGVTQSPTHLIKTRGQQATLRCSPISGHTSVYWYQQALGLGLQFLLWYDEGEERNRGNFPPRFSGRQFPNYSSELNVNALELEDSALYLCASSLKPGTYITMNTEAFFGQGTRLTVV.